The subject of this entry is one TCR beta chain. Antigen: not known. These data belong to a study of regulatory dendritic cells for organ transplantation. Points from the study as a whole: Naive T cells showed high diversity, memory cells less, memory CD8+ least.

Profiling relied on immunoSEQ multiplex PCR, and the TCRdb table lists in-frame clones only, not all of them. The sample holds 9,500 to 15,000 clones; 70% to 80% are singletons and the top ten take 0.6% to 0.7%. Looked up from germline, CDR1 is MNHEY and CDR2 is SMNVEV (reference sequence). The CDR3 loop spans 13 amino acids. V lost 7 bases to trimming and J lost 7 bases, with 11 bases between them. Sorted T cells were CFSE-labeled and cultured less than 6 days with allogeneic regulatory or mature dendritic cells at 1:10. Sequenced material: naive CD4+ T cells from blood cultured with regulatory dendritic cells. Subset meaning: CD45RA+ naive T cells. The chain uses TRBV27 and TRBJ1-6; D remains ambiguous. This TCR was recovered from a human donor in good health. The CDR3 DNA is TGTGCCAGCACCCGATCAGGCAATTCACCCCTCCACTTT. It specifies CASTRSGNSPLHF.